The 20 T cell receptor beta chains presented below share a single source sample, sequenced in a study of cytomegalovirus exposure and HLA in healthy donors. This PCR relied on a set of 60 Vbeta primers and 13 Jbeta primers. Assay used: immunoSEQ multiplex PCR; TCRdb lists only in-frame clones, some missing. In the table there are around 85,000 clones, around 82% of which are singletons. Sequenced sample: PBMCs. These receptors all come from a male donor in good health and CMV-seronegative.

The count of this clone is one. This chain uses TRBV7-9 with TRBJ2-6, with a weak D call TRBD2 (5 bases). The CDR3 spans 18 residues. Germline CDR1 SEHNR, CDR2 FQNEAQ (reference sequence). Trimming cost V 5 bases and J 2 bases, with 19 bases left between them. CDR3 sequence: CASSPIYSGLAGANVLTF. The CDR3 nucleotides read TGTGCCAGCAGCCCGATTTATTCGGGGTTGGCTGGGGCCAACGTCCTGACTTTC.

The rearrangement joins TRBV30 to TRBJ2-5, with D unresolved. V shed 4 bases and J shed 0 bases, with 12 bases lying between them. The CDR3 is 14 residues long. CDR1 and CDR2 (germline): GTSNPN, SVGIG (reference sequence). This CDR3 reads CAWTGRRHQETQYF. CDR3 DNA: TGTGCCTGGACCGGAAGGAGACACCAAGAGACCCAGTACTTC.

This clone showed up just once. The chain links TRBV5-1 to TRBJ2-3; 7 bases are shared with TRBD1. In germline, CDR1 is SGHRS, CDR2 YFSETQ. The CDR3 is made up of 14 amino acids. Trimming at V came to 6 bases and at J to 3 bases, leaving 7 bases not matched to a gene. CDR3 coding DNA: TGCGCCAGCACAAACAGGGGTAGGACAGATACGCAGTATTTT. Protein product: CASTNRGRTDTQYF.

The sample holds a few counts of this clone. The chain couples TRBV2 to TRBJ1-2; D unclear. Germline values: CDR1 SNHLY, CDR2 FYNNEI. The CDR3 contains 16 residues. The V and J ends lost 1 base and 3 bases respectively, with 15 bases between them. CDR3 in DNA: TGTGCCAGCAGTGAAGGGACGGAGGACCTCGACTATGGCTACACCTTC. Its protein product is CASSEGTEDLDYGYTF. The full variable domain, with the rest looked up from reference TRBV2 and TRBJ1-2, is EPEVTQTPSHQVTQMGQEVILRCVPISNHLYFYWYRQILGQKVEFLVSFYNNEISEKSEIFDDQFSVERPDGSNFTLKIRSTKLEDSAMYFCASSEGTEDLDYGYTFGSGTRLTVV.

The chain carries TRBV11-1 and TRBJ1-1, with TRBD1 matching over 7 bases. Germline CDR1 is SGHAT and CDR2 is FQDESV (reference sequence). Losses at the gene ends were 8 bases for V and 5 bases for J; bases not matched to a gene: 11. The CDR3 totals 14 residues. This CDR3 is CASQEGAVGTEAFF. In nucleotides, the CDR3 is TGTGCCAGCCAGGAGGGGGCGGTCGGGACTGAAGCTTTCTTT.

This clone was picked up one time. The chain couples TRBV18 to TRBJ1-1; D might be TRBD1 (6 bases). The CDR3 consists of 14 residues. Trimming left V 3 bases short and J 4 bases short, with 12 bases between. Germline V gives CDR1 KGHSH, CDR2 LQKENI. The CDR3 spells CASSPEQGFTEAFF. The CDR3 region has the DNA TGTGCCAGCTCACCCGAACAGGGATTCACTGAAGCTTTCTTT.

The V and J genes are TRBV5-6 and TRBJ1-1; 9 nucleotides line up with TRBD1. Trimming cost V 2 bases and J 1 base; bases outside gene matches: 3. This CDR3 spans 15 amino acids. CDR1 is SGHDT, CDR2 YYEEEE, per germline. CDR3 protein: CASSFGTGSNTEAFF. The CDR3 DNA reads TGTGCCAGCAGCTTCGGGACAGGGTCGAACACTGAAGCTTTCTTT.

The CDR3 is CAWSLGQGQYF. In DNA, the CDR3 is TGTGCCTGGAGTCTGGGACAGGGGCAGTACTTC. The V call is TRBV30, the J call TRBJ2-7, with 9 positions matching TRBD1. V shed 2 bases, J shed 9 bases, and the junction held 2 bases outside the gene matches. The CDR3 is 11 residues long. CDR1 is GTSNPN, CDR2 SVGIG, per germline (reference sequence).

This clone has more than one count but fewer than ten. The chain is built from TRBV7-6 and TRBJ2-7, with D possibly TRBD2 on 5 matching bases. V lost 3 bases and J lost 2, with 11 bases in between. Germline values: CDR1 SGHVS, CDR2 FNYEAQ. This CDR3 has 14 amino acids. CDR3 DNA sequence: TGTGCCAGCAGCTTGGACTCCTACCCCTACGAGCAGTACTTC. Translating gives CASSLDSYPYEQYF.

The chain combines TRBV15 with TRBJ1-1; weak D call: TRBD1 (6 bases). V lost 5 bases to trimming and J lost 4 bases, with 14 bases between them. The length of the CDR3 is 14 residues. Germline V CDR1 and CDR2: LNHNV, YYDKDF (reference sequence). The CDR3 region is CATSGLQGGTEAFF. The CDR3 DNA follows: TGTGCCACCAGCGGATTACAGGGTGGCACTGAAGCTTTCTTT.

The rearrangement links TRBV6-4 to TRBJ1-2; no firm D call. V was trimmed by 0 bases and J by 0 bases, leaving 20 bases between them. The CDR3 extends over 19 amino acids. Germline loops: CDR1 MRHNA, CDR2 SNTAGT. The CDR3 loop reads CASSDSSITRLKANYGYTF. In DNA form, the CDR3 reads TGTGCCAGCAGTGACTCGAGCATTACCCGCCTTAAAGCTAACTATGGCTACACCTTC.

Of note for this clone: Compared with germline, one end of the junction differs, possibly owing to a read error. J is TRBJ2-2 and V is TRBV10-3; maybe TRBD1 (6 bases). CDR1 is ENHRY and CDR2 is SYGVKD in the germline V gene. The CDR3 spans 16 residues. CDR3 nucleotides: TGTGCCGTCAGTGGAACTGGGACAACGAACACCGGGGAGCTGTTTTTT. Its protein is CAVSGTGTTNTGELFF.

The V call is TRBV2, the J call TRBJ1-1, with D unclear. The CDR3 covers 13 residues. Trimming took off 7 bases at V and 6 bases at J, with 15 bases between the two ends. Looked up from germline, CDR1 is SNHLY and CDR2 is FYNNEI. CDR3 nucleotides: TGTGCCAGCATCTTCGGGGTTTTAGCTGAAGCTTTCTTT. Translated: CASIFGVLAEAFF.

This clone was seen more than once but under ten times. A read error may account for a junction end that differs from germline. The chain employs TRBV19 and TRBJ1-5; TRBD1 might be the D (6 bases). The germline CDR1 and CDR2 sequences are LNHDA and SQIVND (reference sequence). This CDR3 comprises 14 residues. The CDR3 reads CASSRGALNQPQNF. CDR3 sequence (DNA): TGTGCCAGTTCCCGGGGGGCGCTCAATCAGCCCCAGAATTTT.

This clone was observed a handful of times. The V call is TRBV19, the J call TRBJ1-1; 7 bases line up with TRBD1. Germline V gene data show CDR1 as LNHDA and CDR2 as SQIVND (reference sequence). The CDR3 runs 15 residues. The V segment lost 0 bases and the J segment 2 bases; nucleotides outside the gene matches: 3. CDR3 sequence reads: CASSIERGRNTEAFF. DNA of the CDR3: TGTGCCAGTAGTATAGAAAGGGGGCGCAACACTGAAGCTTTCTTT.

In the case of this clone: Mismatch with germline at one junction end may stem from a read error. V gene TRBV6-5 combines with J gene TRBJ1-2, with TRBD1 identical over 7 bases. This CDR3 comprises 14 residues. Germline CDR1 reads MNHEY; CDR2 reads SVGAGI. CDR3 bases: TGTGCCAGCAGTTACCTCCCGTTGCTAGGGGGCTACCCCTTC. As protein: CASSYLPLLGGYPF.

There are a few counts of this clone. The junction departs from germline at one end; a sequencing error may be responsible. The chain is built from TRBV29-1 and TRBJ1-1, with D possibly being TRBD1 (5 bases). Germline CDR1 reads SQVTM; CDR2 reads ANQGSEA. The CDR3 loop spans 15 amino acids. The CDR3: CSAEGVSGAGTEAFF. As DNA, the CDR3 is TGCAGCGCTGAAGGAGTTTCTGGGGCGGGGACTGAAGCTTTCTTT.

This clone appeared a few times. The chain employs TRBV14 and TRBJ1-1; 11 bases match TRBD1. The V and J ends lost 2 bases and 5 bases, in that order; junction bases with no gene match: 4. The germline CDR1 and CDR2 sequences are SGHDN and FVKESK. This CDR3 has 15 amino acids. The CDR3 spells CASSQIRDRGTEAFF. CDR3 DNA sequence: TGTGCCAGCAGCCAAATCCGGGACAGGGGGACTGAAGCTTTCTTT.

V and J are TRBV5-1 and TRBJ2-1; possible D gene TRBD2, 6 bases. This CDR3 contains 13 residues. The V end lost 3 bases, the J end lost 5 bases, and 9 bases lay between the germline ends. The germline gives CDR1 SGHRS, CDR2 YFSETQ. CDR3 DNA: TGCGCCAGCAGCTGGGGGGTAGACAATGAGCAGTTCTTC. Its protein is CASSWGVDNEQFF.

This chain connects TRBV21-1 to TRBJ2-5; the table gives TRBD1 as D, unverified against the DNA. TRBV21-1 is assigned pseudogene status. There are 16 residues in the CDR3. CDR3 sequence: CASSQGRQGLQETQYF. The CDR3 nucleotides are TGTGCCAGCAGCCAAGGGCGTCAGGGGCTACAAGAGACCCAGTACTTC.